This TCR beta chain was retrieved from a study of spatial heterogeneity in lung cancer. Study information: Raw reads showed each unique TCR and UMI combination turning up more than ten times on average.

Germline values: CDR1 SGHTA, CDR2 FQGNSA. Trimming pared 1 base from V and 5 bases from J, leaving 6 bases between. The CDR3 runs 13 residues. Note on this clonotype: Its antigen is unidentified.

All TCR cDNA molecules were individually tagged with a unique molecular identifier. MiXCR, run by TCRdb on the 5' RACE reads, gives a single entry per CDR3 protein. The table has nearly 25,000 distinct CDR3 sequences, approximately 9% seen once; the top ten hold about 7.7%. General observations from the study: One measure, the expanded intratumoral alpha and beta TCR count, tracked tumor mutation counts.

Time point reported: sample taken at primary tumor resection. Sequencing of whole RNA from tumor, nontumor lung or frozen PBMC involved no sorting. The genes are TRBV7-2 and TRBJ2-1; D is unresolved. This TCR was recovered from a male donor with early-stage non-small cell lung cancer. The sequencing used lung tumor tissue, collected at surgery. This CDR3 reads CASSLGIDNEQFF. The CDR3 DNA sequence: TGTGCCAGCAGCTTAGGAATCGACAATGAGCAGTTCTTC.